Following are 10 T cell receptor beta chains from one sample sequenced in a study of siplizumab effects on memory and regulatory T cells. The protocol was immunoSEQ multiplex PCR, while the TCRdb copy is restricted to in-frame clones and leaves out a portion. Altogether around 83,000 clones are present, 70% to 90% being singletons, with the ten largest covering 15%. Sequencing input: CD4+ T cells sorted from blood. These receptors originate from a human donor in good health.

The genes are TRBV20-1 and TRBJ2-3; no clear D gene. Germline V gives CDR1 DFQATT, CDR2 SNEGSKA (reference sequence). This CDR3 spans 11 amino acids. Trimming took off 0 bases at V and 3 bases at J, with 1 base between the two ends. The DNA of the CDR3 is TGCAGTGCTAGAGAAACAGATACGCAGTATTTT. As protein: CSARETDTQYF.

The chain is built from TRBV5-1 and TRBJ2-2; D possibly corresponds to TRBD2 (5 bases). This CDR3 has 15 residues. Germline CDR1 reads SGHRS; CDR2 reads YFSETQ. V lost 0 bases and J 1 base, leaving 7 bases between the germline ends. The CDR3 sequence is CASSLGGRNTGELFF. CDR3 sequence (DNA): TGCGCCAGCAGCTTGGGTGGGAGGAACACCGGGGAGCTGTTTTTT.

The J gene is TRBJ2-2, the V gene TRBV29-1, with D hard to call. There are 15 residues in the CDR3. Between the trimmed V and J ends, which lost 5 bases and 7 bases, there was a span of 20 bases. Germline lookup yields CDR1 SQVTM and CDR2 ANQGSEA. CDR3 DNA sequence: TGCAGCGTTCGGGTTTCGGGCGATTTGCGCGGGGAGCTGTTTTTT. Protein: CSVRVSGDLRGELFF.

This clone showed up just once. The gene calls are TRBV5-6 and TRBJ2-3; 10 nucleotides agree with TRBD2. J gave up 8 bases and V 0 bases, and 6 bases lay outside the gene matches. CDR1 is SGHDT, CDR2 YYEEEE, per germline. The CDR3 sequence is 15 residues long. The CDR3 DNA is TGTGCCAGCAGCTTGGAACTAGCGGGACTAGGTACGCAGTATTTT. Its protein is CASSLELAGLGTQYF.

The chain employs TRBV6-5 and TRBJ2-4; D is perhaps TRBD2 (6 bases). The CDR3 covers 11 residues. The germline gives CDR1 MNHEY, CDR2 SVGAGI. Trimming left V 11 bases short and J 6 bases short, with 11 bases between. The DNA for the CDR3 is TGTGCCCCGGGGGTCGGAAACATTCAGTACTTC. Translated, it gives CAPGVGNIQYF.

The chain couples TRBV7-2 to TRBJ2-3; D remains unclear. The CDR3 loop spans 13 amino acids. Germline assignment: CDR1 SGHTA and CDR2 FQGNSA. Deletions cut 5 bases from V and 5 bases from J, with 11 bases between. CDR3 DNA: TGTGCCAGCAGCGATGGACGGAGAGATACGCAGTATTTT. Protein product: CASSDGRRDTQYF.

This rearrangement joins TRBV29-1 to TRBJ2-2; D ambiguous. Germline V lookup: CDR1 SQVTM, CDR2 ANQGSEA. This CDR3 spans 12 amino acids. The V and J ends lost 4 bases and 6 bases respectively, with 9 bases between them. The chain's CDR3 is CSVAIGPGELFF. As DNA, the CDR3 is TGCAGCGTTGCGATAGGACCCGGGGAGCTGTTTTTT.

This chain joins TRBV2 and TRBJ2-1, with 11 bases matching TRBD2. This CDR3 contains 15 residues. V dropped 7 bases and J dropped 2; count of bases not matched to a gene: 4. Germline CDR1 SNHLY, CDR2 FYNNEI. The CDR3 coding sequence is TGTGCCAGCACCAAACTAGCGGGGGCCTACAATGAGCAGTTCTTC. Residues: CASTKLAGAYNEQFF.

The chain carries TRBV15 and TRBJ2-7, with 8 positions matching TRBD1. J lost 1 base, V lost 5 bases, and 13 bases had no gene match. Germline lookup yields CDR1 LNHNV and CDR2 YYDKDF (reference sequence). The CDR3 runs 17 residues. The CDR3: CATSEKGTWTGSYEQYF. DNA for the CDR3: TGTGCCACCAGCGAAAAGGGGACCTGGACAGGGTCCTACGAGCAGTACTTC.

The chain uses TRBV7-2 and TRBJ2-2; D is perhaps TRBD1 (6 bases). CDR1 is SGHTA and CDR2 is FQGNSA in the germline V gene. The CDR3 loop spans 12 amino acids. V lost 6 bases, J lost 6 bases, and 8 bases lay in between. The CDR3 reads CASRTGSGELFF. CDR3 sequence (DNA): TGTGCCAGCAGAACAGGGTCCGGGGAGCTGTTTTTT.